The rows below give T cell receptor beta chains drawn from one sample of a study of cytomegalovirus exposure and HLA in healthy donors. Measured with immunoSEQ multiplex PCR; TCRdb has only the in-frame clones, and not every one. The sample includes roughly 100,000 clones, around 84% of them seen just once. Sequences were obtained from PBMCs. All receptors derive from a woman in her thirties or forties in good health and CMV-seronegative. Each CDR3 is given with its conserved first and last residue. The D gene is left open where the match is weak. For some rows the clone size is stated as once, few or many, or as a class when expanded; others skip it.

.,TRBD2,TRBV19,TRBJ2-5,CASSIRSGIETQYF,TGTGCCAGTAGTATCAGGAGCGGGATCGAGACCCAGTACTTC
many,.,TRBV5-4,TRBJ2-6,CASSGRQSSGANVLTF,TGTGCCAGCAGCGGACGACAGAGCTCTGGGGCCAACGTCCTGACTTTC
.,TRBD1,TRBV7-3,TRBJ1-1,CASSLGGRGAEAFF,TGTGCCAGCAGCTTAGGCGGCAGGGGGGCTGAAGCTTTCTTT
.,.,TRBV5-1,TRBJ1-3,CASRLAGGNTIYF,TGCGCCAGCCGCTTGGCCGGGGGAAACACCATATATTTT
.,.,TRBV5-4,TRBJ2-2,CASSPGLKRDTGELFF,TGTGCCAGCAGCCCCGGACTCAAAAGGGACACCGGGGAGCTGTTTTTT
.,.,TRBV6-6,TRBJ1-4,CASSYATGSNEKLFF,TGTGCCAGCAGTTACGCGACAGGATCTAATGAAAAACTGTTTTTT
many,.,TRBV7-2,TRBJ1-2,CASSFLLQALTF,TGTGCCAGCAGCTTCCTTTTACAGGCGTTAACCTTC
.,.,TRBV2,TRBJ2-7,CASSVRDSYEQYF,TGTGCCAGCAGTGTACGGGATTCCTACGAGCAGTACTTC
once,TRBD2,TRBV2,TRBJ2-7,CASSEGGISYEQYF,TGTGCCAGCAGTGAGGGGGGGATCTCCTACGAGCAGTACTTC
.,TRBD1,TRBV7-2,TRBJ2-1,CASSLTGTGGYNEQFF,TGTGCCAGCAGCCTAACGGGAACAGGGGGGTACAATGAGCAGTTCTTC
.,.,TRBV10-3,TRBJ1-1,CAIRSIQGSSTEAFF,TGTGCCATCAGATCAATACAGGGTAGTTCAACTGAAGCTTTCTTT
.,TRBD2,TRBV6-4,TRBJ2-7,CASSDGTSGHEQYF,TGTGCCAGCAGTGACGGGACTAGCGGGCACGAGCAGTACTTC
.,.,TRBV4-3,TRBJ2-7,CASSQLRTGLAGEQYF,TGCGCCAGCAGCCAACTCCGGACAGGACTCGCGGGGGAGCAGTACTTC
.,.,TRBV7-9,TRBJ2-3,CASSLGGQGISTDTQYF,TGTGCCAGCAGCTTGGGCGGCCAGGGAATTAGCACAGATACGCAGTATTTT
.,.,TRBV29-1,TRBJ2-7,CSVRLGEVQYF,TGCAGCGTTCGGTTAGGGGAAGTGCAGTACTTC
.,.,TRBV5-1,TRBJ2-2,CASSLDLGGRTGELFF,TGCGCCAGCAGCTTGGACCTAGGAGGAAGGACCGGGGAGCTGTTTTTT
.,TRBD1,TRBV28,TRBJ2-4,CASSEQGAAKNIQYF,TGTGCCAGCAGTGAGCAGGGGGCGGCCAAAAACATTCAGTACTTC
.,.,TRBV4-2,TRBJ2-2,CASSQGAMGGELFF,TGTGCCAGCAGCCAGGGGGCGATGGGCGGGGAGCTGTTTTTT
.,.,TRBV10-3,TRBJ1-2,CAISESTGGYTF,TGTGCCATCAGTGAGTCGACGGGAGGCTACACCTTC
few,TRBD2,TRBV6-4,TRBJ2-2,CASSDGLAGGPGELFF,TGTGCCAGCAGTGACGGACTAGCGGGAGGGCCCGGGGAGCTGTTTTTT